Listed below are T cell receptor beta chains from one sample, sequenced in a study of cytomegalovirus exposure and HLA in healthy donors. The table came from immunoSEQ multiplex PCR; TCRdb's copy has only in-frame clones and leaves some out. The data hold 210,000 or so clones, with 77% observed a single time. Sequencing used PBMCs. These receptors all stem from a woman between 55 and 75 years old in good health and CMV-seropositive. Each CDR3 is given with its conserved first and last residue. The order of the fields is V gene, D gene, J gene, clone size, CDR3 protein, CDR3 DNA. A D gene is named only where the DNA matches it firmly. A clone size is listed for some rows: how often the clone was seen (once, few, many), or a class if it is expanded.

V: TRBV6-5; D: .; J: TRBJ1-1; size: .; CDR3: CASSYSGRGGTEAFF; DNA: TGTGCCAGCAGTTACTCGGGCAGGGGCGGCACTGAAGCTTTCTTT
V: TRBV20-1; D: .; J: TRBJ2-5; size: .; CDR3: CSDTYQETQYF; DNA: TGCAGTGACACGTACCAAGAGACCCAGTACTTC
V: TRBV4-1; D: .; J: TRBJ2-1; size: .; CDR3: CASSHPPVGIRSYNEQFF; DNA: TGCGCCAGCAGCCATCCCCCGGTGGGCATACGCTCCTACAATGAGCAGTTCTTC
V: TRBV19; D: .; J: TRBJ1-1; size: .; CDR3: CASSIVQGRTEAFF; DNA: TGTGCCAGTAGTATAGTACAGGGAAGGACTGAAGCTTTCTTT
V: TRBV18; D: .; J: TRBJ1-1; size: once; CDR3: CASSPPGQNTEAFF; DNA: TGTGCCAGCTCACCTCCAGGACAGAACACTGAAGCTTTCTTT
V: TRBV4-3; D: TRBD1; J: TRBJ2-3; size: .; CDR3: CASSPHGGQRTTDTQYF; DNA: TGCGCCAGCAGCCCCCATGGGGGACAGCGGACCACAGATACGCAGTATTTT
V: TRBV10-2; D: TRBD1; J: TRBJ1-5; size: .; CDR3: CASSKQGLLGNQPQHF; DNA: TGCGCCAGCAGCAAACAGGGGCTTCTGGGCAATCAGCCCCAGCATTTT
V: TRBV7-2; D: .; J: TRBJ2-7; size: .; CDR3: CASSSDTYEQYF; DNA: TGTGCCAGCAGCTCTGACACCTACGAGCAGTACTTC
V: TRBV18; D: .; J: TRBJ1-3; size: .; CDR3: CASSPNLQGAAGNTIYF; DNA: TGTGCCAGCTCACCGAACCTACAGGGTGCGGCTGGAAACACCATATATTTT
V: TRBV5-6; D: TRBD2; J: TRBJ2-7; size: few; CDR3: CASSLSSGASYEQYF; DNA: TGTGCCAGCAGCTTGTCTAGCGGGGCCTCCTACGAGCAGTACTTC
V: TRBV6-1; D: .; J: TRBJ2-3; size: once; CDR3: CASSEGTAIGVFTDTQYF; DNA: TGTGCCAGCAGTGAAGGGACCGCTATCGGGGTTTTCACAGATACGCAGTATTTT
V: TRBV30; D: .; J: TRBJ2-2; size: few; CDR3: CAWSVRLAGELFF; DNA: TGTGCCTGGAGTGTCCGGCTAGCCGGGGAGCTGTTTTTT
V: TRBV6-1; D: .; J: TRBJ1-5; size: few; CDR3: CASSRSDSYNQPQHF; DNA: TGTGCCAGCAGTCGCTCGGACAGCTACAATCAGCCCCAGCATTTT
V: TRBV7-2; D: .; J: TRBJ2-2; size: .; CDR3: CASSLAPQTNTGELFF; DNA: TGTGCCAGCAGCTTAGCGCCACAGACCAACACCGGGGAGCTGTTTTTT
V: TRBV16; D: .; J: TRBJ1-4; size: .; CDR3: CASSQSAGIDNEKLFF; DNA: TGTGCCAGCAGCCAATCGGCAGGGATAGATAATGAAAAACTGTTTTTT
V: TRBV2; D: .; J: TRBJ2-2; size: .; CDR3: CASTWEHTGELFF; DNA: TGTGCCAGCACCTGGGAGCACACCGGGGAGCTGTTTTTT
V: TRBV23-1; D: .; J: TRBJ2-7; size: .; CDR3: CASSQGSGIYEQYF; DNA: TGCGCCAGCAGTCAAGGCTCAGGGATTTACGAGCAGTACTTC
V: TRBV18; D: .; J: TRBJ1-1; size: .; CDR3: CASSSQGMNTEAFF; DNA: TGTGCCAGCTCATCGCAGGGAATGAACACTGAAGCTTTCTTT
V: TRBV6-5; D: .; J: TRBJ1-2; size: once; CDR3: CASSYSSLQGGGYTF; DNA: TGTGCCAGCAGTTACTCATCTTTGCAGGGCGGTGGCTACACCTTC
V: TRBV11-2; D: .; J: TRBJ2-7; size: few; CDR3: CASSSGHRPYEQYF; DNA: TGTGCCAGCAGCTCGGGACACCGGCCCTACGAGCAGTACTTC
V: TRBV4-1; D: TRBD1; J: TRBJ2-7; size: few; CDR3: CASSQVLQGADEQYF; DNA: TGCGCCAGCAGCCAAGTTTTACAGGGGGCAGACGAGCAGTACTTC
V: TRBV18; D: TRBD1; J: TRBJ2-3; size: .; CDR3: CASSPTGGTDTQYF; DNA: TGTGCCAGCTCACCTACAGGGGGCACAGATACGCAGTATTTT
V: TRBV9; D: .; J: TRBJ1-1; size: .; CDR3: CASSVATGGSSNTEAFF; DNA: TGTGCCAGCAGCGTAGCTACGGGGGGCAGTTCGAACACTGAAGCTTTCTTT
V: TRBV7-6; D: TRBD1; J: TRBJ2-1; size: .; CDR3: CASSWVSGQGYNEQFF; DNA: TGTGCCAGCAGCTGGGTCTCGGGACAGGGGTACAATGAGCAGTTCTTC